Below are 24 T cell receptor beta chains sequenced from a single sample in a study of Graves' ophthalmopathy and Graves' hyperthyroidism. The study amplified TCR beta CDR3 regions using RNA transcripts. HTBI primers served in a first-round RT-PCR, which a second-round multiplex PCR followed. TCRdb redid the calling of the multiplex PCR reads with MiXCR, one entry per CDR3 protein. The sample holds a few hundred thousand distinct CDR3 sequences, under 25% seen once. Sequencing was carried out using peripheral blood. The receptors shown here come from a young woman with stable Graves' hyperthyroidism.

There are a few counts of this clonotype. The CDR3 reads CASRGAGIQETQYF. In nucleotides, the CDR3 is TGCGCCAGCAGAGGAGCAGGGATCCAAGAGACCCAGTACTTC. This chain connects TRBV5-1 to TRBJ2-5, with D perhaps matching TRBD1 (5 bases). CDR1 is SGHRS, CDR2 YFSETQ, per germline. V was trimmed by 5 bases and J by 1 base, leaving 12 bases between them. CDR3 size: 14 residues.

This clonotype was seen at least ten times. The chain combines TRBV6-2 or TRBV6-3 with TRBJ2-7; TRBD2 agrees at 9 bases. The V segment lost 0 bases and the J segment 1 base; nucleotides outside the gene matches: 4. Germline lookup yields CDR1 MNHEY and CDR2 SVGEGT. This CDR3 comprises 16 residues. The CDR3: CASSYSTSGLSYEQYF. DNA of the CDR3: TGTGCCAGCAGTTACTCGACTAGCGGCCTTTCCTACGAGCAGTACTTC.

The V call is TRBV6-2 or TRBV6-3, the J call TRBJ2-2; D unresolved. Trimming took off 6 bases at V and 4 bases at J, with 15 bases between the two ends. CDR3 length: 15 amino acids. In germline, CDR1 is MNHEY, CDR2 SVGEGT. The CDR3 DNA reads TGTGCCAGCAGCTCCTTCGGTCGTAGCACCGGGGAGCTGTTTTTT. Its protein is CASSSFGRSTGELFF.

This clonotype was found many times. The chain employs TRBV2 and TRBJ1-2; D not certain. CDR1 SNHLY and CDR2 FYNNEI come from the germline V gene. The CDR3 has 14 residues. V lost 3 bases, J lost 3 bases, and 11 bases lay in between. The CDR3 loop reads CASSELAGYYGYTF. CDR3 nucleotides: TGTGCCAGCAGTGAGCTGGCAGGCTACTATGGCTACACCTTC.

This clonotype has at least ten counts. This chain joins TRBV27 and TRBJ1-2, with D maybe TRBD1 (5 bases). The germline V gene has CDR1 MNHEY and CDR2 SMNVEV (reference sequence). The CDR3 is 16 residues long. V lost 0 bases and J lost 4, with 15 bases in between. The CDR3 protein is CASSLSSRQGVYGYTF. CDR3 coding DNA: TGTGCCAGCAGTTTATCTTCGAGGCAGGGTGTCTATGGCTACACCTTC.

This clonotype was recorded at least ten times. This rearrangement joins TRBV15 to TRBJ1-1; D is perhaps TRBD1 (5 bases). The germline V and J ends were trimmed by 5 bases and 0 bases, with 10 bases remaining between them. CDR1 is LNHNV and CDR2 is YYDKDF in the germline V gene (reference sequence). The CDR3 contains 14 residues. CDR3 nucleotide sequence: TGTGCCACCAGCGTGGGACGGATGAACACTGAAGCTTTCTTT. Translating gives CATSVGRMNTEAFF.

This clonotype was counted many times. The V gene is TRBV30, the J gene TRBJ1-2, with D unresolved. CDR1 and CDR2 from the germline V gene are GTSNPN and SVGIG (reference sequence). The V and J ends lost 8 bases and 4 bases respectively, with 11 bases between them. The CDR3 spans 11 residues. The CDR3 bases are TGTGCCCGACGGCAGCTCTATGGCTACACCTTC. Amino acid sequence: CARRQLYGYTF. Full variable domain (outside the CDR3, taken from reference TRBV30 and TRBJ1-2): SQTIHQWPATLVQPVGSPLSLECTVEGTSNPNLYWYRQAAGRGLQLLFYSVGIGQISSEVPQNLSASRPQDRQFILSSKKLLLSDSGFYLCARRQLYGYTFGSGTRLTVV.

This clonotype was observed a few times. CDR3 sequence (DNA): TGTGCCAGCAGCTTTACGCGGGAGTGGGAGCAGTACTTC. It encodes CASSFTREWEQYF. This chain links TRBV7-2 with TRBJ2-7; 7 bases match TRBD2. Trimming removed 3 bases from V and 7 bases from J; junction bases left unmatched: 6. This CDR3 comprises 13 residues. Germline CDR1 and CDR2: SGHTA and FQGNSA. Drawing the rest from reference TRBV7-2 and TRBJ2-7, the complete variable domain is GAGVSQSPSNKVTEKGKDVELRCDPISGHTALYWYRQSLGQGLEFLIYFQGNSAPDKSGLPSDRFSAERTGGSVSTLTIQRTQQEDSAVYLCASSFTREWEQYFGPGTRLTVT.

This clonotype was detected many times. The rearrangement uses TRBV30 and TRBJ1-2; D is unresolved. Germline V gene sequence: CDR1 GTSNPN, CDR2 SVGIG (reference sequence). This CDR3 spans 13 amino acids. Trimming cost V 4 bases and J 5 bases, with 14 bases left between them. CDR3 sequence (DNA): TGTGCCTGGACAGAATTGGCGGCATATGGCTACACCTTC. Translation gives CAWTELAAYGYTF.

This clonotype was picked up many times. This sequence joins TRBV6-1 and TRBJ1-2; D is unresolved. Looked up from germline, CDR1 is MNHNS and CDR2 is SASEGT. Trimming cost V 4 bases and J 5 bases, with 8 bases left between them. This CDR3 spans 12 amino acids. The CDR3 loop reads CASSANKYGYTF. The CDR3 region has the DNA TGTGCCAGCAGTGCTAACAAGTATGGCTACACCTTC.

Ten or more counts support this clonotype. The chain combines TRBV12-3 or TRBV12-4 with TRBJ2-7; D is uncertain. The CDR3 has 15 residues. V lost 9 bases to trimming and J lost 3 bases, with 21 bases between them. The CDR3 region has the DNA TGTGCCAGTAGCCACCTATCTGGGCCCTACTACGAGCAGTACTTC. The encoded protein is CASSHLSGPYYEQYF.

This clonotype has at least ten counts. The rearrangement uses TRBV29-1 and TRBJ2-5; possible D gene TRBD2, 6 bases. V was pared by 2 bases and J by 5 bases, with 12 bases between. There are 13 residues in the CDR3. The germline V gene has CDR1 SQVTM and CDR2 ANQGSEA. The CDR3 coding sequence is TGCAGCGTTGAATACCAGGCGGGGGAGACCCAGTACTTC. This codes for CSVEYQAGETQYF.

This clonotype was seen repeatedly, ten times or more. The chain links TRBV6-2 or TRBV6-3 to TRBJ2-7; TRBD2 is a possible D gene (6 bases). V lost 7 bases, J lost 5 bases, and 18 bases lay in between. The CDR3 spans 14 residues. Germline V lookup: CDR1 MNHEY, CDR2 SVGEGT. The CDR3 loop reads CASKDVGGFNEQYF. In nucleotides, the CDR3 is TGTGCCAGCAAGGATGTCGGGGGTTTCAACGAGCAGTACTTC.

In this sample, this clonotype turned up many times. V usage is TRBV5-1 and J usage is TRBJ2-7, with 11 bases aligning to TRBD2. Losses at the gene ends were 0 bases for V and 0 bases for J; bases not matched to a gene: 2. CDR3 length: 16 residues. CDR1 and CDR2 from the germline V gene are SGHRS and YFSETQ. As DNA, the CDR3 is TGCGCCAGCAGCTTGGGGACTAGCGGGTTCTCCTACGAGCAGTACTTC. Its protein is CASSLGTSGFSYEQYF.

This chain connects TRBV28 to TRBJ1-1; D gene ambiguous. This CDR3 comprises 15 residues. Germline lookup yields CDR1 MDHEN and CDR2 SYDVKM. Trimming removed 6 bases from V and 5 bases from J, with 19 bases in between. In DNA form, the CDR3 reads TGTGCCAGCAGACCGCCGGACCACCCGGGGACTGAAGCTTTCTTT. Amino acid sequence: CASRPPDHPGTEAFF.

Note on this clonotype: Since a much larger clone is just one base distant, this may be a read error. The chain has TRBV12-3 or TRBV12-4 and TRBJ2-3; TRBD2 matches 11 bases. This CDR3 contains 15 residues. V dropped 1 base and J dropped 10; count of bases not matched to a gene: 7. The CDR3 DNA reads as TGTGCCAGCAGTTTAGAACTAGCGGGAGCGGATTCGCAGTATTTT. Amino acid sequence: CASSLELAGADSQYF.

There are many counts of this clonotype. The rearrangement links TRBV20-1 to TRBJ2-7; a possible D gene is TRBD2 (6 bases). This CDR3 is built from 13 residues. Between the trimmed V and J ends, which lost 5 bases and 0 bases, there was a span of 11 bases. CDR1 is DFQATT, CDR2 SNEGSKA, per germline (reference sequence). This CDR3 is CSAHRENSYEQYF. CDR3 nucleotides: TGCAGTGCTCATCGGGAGAACTCCTACGAGCAGTACTTC.

This clonotype occurred many times. The chain joins TRBV6-1 to TRBJ2-2; D is possibly TRBD2 (6 bases). V shed 6 bases and J shed 4 bases, with 12 bases lying between them. CDR1 is MNHNS and CDR2 is SASEGT in the germline V gene. The CDR3 totals 14 residues. For the CDR3, the DNA is TGTGCCAGCAGACCTGCCGGGGGCACCGGGGAGCTGTTTTTT. It specifies CASRPAGGTGELFF.

There are many counts of this clonotype. The chain employs TRBV7-2 and TRBJ1-2; perhaps TRBD1 as D (6 bases). V lost 6 bases and J lost 4, with 21 bases in between. CDR3 length: 16 residues. Germline CDR1 SGHTA, CDR2 FQGNSA. This CDR3 reads CASRRHGGGRGYGYTF. CDR3 nucleotides: TGTGCCAGCAGGAGACACGGGGGCGGCAGGGGCTATGGCTACACCTTC.

There are many counts of this clonotype. The rearrangement joins TRBV14 to TRBJ2-6, with no clear D. Trimming pared 3 bases from V and 2 bases from J, leaving 5 bases between. Germline CDR1 reads SGHDN; CDR2 reads FVKESK. This CDR3 is built from 14 residues. CDR3 sequence: CASSHSAGANVLTF. The CDR3 DNA reads TGTGCCAGCAGCCACAGTGCTGGGGCCAACGTCCTGACTTTC.

At least ten counts were recorded for this clonotype. CDR3 residues: CASSLEASKETQYF. CDR3 bases: TGTGCCAGCAGCCTGGAAGCAAGCAAAGAGACCCAGTACTTC. This chain connects TRBV3-1 to TRBJ2-5; no reliable D call. Deletions cut 4 bases from V and 3 bases from J, with 12 bases between. CDR3 length: 14 residues. Germline CDR1 reads LGHDT; CDR2 reads YNNKEL (reference sequence).

The sample holds many counts of this clonotype. The V gene is TRBV6-5, the J gene TRBJ1-5; D call uncertain. CDR3 length: 15 residues. Germline CDR1 and CDR2: MNHEY and SVGAGI. Trimming removed 0 bases at V and 2 bases at J, with 8 bases between. The CDR3 coding sequence is TGTGCCAGCAGTTACTCCTCGGTGGGCAATCAGCCCCAGCATTTT. This encodes CASSYSSVGNQPQHF.

This clonotype was counted at least ten times. The CDR3 DNA reads as TGTGCCAGCAGCTTTTCCCCCGGGGGCAGCGGACGGACCGGGGAGCTGTTTTTT. It encodes CASSFSPGGSGRTGELFF. The rearrangement joins TRBV11-2 to TRBJ2-2; D possibly matches TRBD1 or TRBD2 (6 bases each). There are 18 residues in the CDR3. Germline-derived CDR1 and CDR2 are SGHAT and FQNNGV. The V gene lost 3 bases and the J gene lost 5 bases, with 22 bases spanning the gap.

This chain connects TRBV30 to TRBJ1-6, with D perhaps matching TRBD1 (6 bases). The CDR3 runs 19 residues. The V end lost 2 bases, the J end lost 10 bases, and 30 bases lay between the germline ends. Germline CDR1 is GTSNPN and CDR2 is SVGIG (reference sequence). CDR3 sequence reads: CAWSTSPWGTGGAGSPLHF. CDR3 bases: TGTGCCTGGAGTACCAGTCCGTGGGGCACCGGGGGGGCAGGATCACCCCTCCACTTT.